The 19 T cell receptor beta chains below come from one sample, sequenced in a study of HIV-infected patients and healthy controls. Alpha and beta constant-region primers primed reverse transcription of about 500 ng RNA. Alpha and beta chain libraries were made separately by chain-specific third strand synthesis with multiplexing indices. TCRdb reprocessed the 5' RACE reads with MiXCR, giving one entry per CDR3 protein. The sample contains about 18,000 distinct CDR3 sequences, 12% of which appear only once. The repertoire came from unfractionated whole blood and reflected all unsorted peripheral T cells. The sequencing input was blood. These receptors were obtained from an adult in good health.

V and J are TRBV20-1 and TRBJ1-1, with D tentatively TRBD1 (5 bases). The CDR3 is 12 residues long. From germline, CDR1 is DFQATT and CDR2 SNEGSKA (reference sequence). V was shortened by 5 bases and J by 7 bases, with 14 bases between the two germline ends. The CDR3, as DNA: TGCAGTGCTCACCGGGGCGCCGGTGAAGCTTTCTTT. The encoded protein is CSAHRGAGEAFF.

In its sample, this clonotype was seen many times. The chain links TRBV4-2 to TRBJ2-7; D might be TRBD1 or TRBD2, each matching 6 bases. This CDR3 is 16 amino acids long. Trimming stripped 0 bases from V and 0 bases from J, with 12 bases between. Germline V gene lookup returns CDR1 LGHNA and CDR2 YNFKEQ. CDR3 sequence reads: CASSQDNGGRSYEQYF. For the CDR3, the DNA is TGTGCCAGCAGCCAAGATAACGGGGGCCGCTCCTACGAGCAGTACTTC.

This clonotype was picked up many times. The CDR3 here is CASSPQSSSEQFF. The CDR3 DNA is TGTGCCAGCAGTCCGCAGAGTTCTAGTGAGCAGTTCTTC. This chain connects TRBV7-3 to TRBJ2-1; D uncertain. Germline V CDR1 and CDR2: SGHTA, FQGTGA. This CDR3 is built from 13 residues. V gave up 6 bases and J gave up 9 bases, with 15 bases separating them.

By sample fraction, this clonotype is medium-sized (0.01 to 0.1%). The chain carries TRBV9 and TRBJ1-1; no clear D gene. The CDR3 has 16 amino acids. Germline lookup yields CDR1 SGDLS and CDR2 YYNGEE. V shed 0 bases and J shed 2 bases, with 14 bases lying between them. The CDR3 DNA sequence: TGTGCCAGCAGCGTAGTTCCCTCCCCCATAAACACTGAAGCTTTCTTT. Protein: CASSVVPSPINTEAFF.

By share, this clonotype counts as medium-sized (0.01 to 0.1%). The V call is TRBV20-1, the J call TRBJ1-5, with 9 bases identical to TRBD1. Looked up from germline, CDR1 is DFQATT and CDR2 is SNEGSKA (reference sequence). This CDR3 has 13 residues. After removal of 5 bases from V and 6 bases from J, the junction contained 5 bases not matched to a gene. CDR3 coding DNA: TGCAGTGCTGGGGACAGGGCGGTTCAGCCCCAGCATTTT. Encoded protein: CSAGDRAVQPQHF.

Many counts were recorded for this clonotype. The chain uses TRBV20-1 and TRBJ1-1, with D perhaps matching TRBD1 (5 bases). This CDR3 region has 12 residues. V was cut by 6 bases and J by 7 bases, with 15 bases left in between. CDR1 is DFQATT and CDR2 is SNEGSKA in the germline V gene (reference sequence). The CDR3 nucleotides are TGCAGTGCGGTAGGTCGTGGGGGTGAAGCTTTCTTT. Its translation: CSAVGRGGEAFF.

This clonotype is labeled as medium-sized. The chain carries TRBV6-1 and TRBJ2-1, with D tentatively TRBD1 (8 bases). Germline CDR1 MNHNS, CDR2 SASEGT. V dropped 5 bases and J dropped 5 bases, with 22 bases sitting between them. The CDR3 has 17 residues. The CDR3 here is CASSIDRGAGRNNEQFF. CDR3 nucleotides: TGTGCCAGCAGTATCGACAGGGGAGCGGGGCGAAACAATGAGCAGTTCTTC.

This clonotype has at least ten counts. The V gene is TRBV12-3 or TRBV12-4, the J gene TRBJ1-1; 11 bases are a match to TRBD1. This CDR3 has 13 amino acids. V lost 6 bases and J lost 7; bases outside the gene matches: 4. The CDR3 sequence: CASSRTGGIEAFF. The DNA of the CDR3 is TGTGCCAGCAGCCGGACAGGGGGCATTGAAGCTTTCTTT.

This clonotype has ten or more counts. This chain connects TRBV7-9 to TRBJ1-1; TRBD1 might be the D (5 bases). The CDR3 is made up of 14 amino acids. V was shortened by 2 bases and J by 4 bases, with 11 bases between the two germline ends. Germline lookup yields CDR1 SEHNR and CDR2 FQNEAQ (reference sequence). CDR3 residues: CASSLPYGGTEAFF. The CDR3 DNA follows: TGTGCCAGCAGCTTACCATACGGGGGCACTGAAGCTTTCTTT. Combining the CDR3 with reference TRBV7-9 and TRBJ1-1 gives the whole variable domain DTGVSQNPRHKITKRGQNVTFRCDPISEHNRLYWYRQTLGQGPEFLTYFQNEAQLEKSRLLSDRFSAERPKGSFSTLEIQRTEQGDSAMYLCASSLPYGGTEAFFGQGTRLTVV.

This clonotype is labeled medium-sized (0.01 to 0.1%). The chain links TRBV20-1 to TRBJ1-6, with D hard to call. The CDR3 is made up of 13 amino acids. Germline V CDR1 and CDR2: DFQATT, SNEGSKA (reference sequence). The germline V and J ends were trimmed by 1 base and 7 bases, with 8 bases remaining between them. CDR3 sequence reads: CSARGQENSPLHF. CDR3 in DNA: TGCAGTGCTAGAGGGCAGGAAAATTCACCCCTCCACTTT.

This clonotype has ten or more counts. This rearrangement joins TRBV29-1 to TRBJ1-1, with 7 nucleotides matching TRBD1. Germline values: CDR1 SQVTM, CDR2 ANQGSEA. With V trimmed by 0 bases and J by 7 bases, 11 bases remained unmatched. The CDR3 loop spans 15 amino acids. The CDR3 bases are TGCAGCGTTGAAGAACAGGGGAGAGAAAATAATGAAGCTTTCTTT. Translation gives CSVEEQGRENNEAFF.

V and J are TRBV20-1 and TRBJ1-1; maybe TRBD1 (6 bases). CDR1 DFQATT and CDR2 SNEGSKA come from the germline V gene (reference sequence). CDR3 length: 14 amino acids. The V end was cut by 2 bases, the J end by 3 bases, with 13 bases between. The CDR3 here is CSARPQGRDTEAFF. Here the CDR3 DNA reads TGCAGTGCTAGACCCCAGGGGAGAGACACTGAAGCTTTCTTT.

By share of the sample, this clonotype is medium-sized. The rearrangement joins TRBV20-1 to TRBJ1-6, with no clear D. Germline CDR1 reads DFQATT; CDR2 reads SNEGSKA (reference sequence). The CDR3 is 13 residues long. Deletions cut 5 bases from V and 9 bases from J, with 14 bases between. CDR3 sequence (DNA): TGCAGTGCTCCTCCCACGACCGGTTCACCCCTCCACTTT. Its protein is CSAPPTTGSPLHF.

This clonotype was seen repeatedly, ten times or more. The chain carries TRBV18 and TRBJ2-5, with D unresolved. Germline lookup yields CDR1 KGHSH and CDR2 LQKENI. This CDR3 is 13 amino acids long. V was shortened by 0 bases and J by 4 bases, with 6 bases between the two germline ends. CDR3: CASSPPSSETQYF. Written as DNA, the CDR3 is TGTGCCAGCTCACCACCTAGCTCAGAGACCCAGTACTTC. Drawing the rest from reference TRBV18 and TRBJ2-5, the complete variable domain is NAGVMQNPRHLVRRRGQEARLRCSPMKGHSHVYWYRQLPEEGLKFMVYLQKENIIDESGMPKERFSAEFPKEGPSILRIQQVVRGDSAAYFCASSPPSSETQYFGPGTRLLVL.

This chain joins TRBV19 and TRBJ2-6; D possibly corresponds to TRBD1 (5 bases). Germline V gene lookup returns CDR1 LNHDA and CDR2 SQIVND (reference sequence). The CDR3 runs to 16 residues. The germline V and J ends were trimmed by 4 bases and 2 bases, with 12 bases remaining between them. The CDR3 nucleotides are TGTGCCAGTAGTAGAGAACAGGCCCCTGGGGCCAACGTCCTGACTTTC. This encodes CASSREQAPGANVLTF.

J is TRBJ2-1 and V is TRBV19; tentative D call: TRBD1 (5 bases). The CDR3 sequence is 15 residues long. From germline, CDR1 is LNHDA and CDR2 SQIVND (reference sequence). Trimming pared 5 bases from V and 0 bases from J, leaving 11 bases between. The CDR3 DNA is TGTGCCAGTAGTTCAGACAGAAGCTCCTACAATGAGCAGTTCTTC. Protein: CASSSDRSSYNEQFF.

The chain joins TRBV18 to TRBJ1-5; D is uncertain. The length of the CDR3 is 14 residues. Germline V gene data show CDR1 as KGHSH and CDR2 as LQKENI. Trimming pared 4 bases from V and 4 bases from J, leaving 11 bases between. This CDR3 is CASSQKEQNQPQHF. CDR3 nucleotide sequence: TGTGCCAGCTCACAAAAAGAACAGAATCAGCCCCAGCATTTT.

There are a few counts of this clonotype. CDR3 in DNA: TGTGCCAGCAGTTACGAAGGGACCTACGAGCAGTACTTC. Protein product: CASSYEGTYEQYF. The genes are TRBV6-5 and TRBJ2-7; D gene unclear. Deletions cut 2 bases from V and 2 bases from J, with 7 bases between. The germline V gene encodes CDR1 MNHEY and CDR2 SVGAGI. CDR3 length equals 13 residues.

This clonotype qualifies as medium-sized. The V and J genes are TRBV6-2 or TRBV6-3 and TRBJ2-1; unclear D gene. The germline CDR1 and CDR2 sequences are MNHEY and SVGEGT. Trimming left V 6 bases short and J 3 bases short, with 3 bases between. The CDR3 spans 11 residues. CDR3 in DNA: TGTGCCAGCAGCAACTACAATGAGCAGTTCTTC. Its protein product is CASSNYNEQFF.